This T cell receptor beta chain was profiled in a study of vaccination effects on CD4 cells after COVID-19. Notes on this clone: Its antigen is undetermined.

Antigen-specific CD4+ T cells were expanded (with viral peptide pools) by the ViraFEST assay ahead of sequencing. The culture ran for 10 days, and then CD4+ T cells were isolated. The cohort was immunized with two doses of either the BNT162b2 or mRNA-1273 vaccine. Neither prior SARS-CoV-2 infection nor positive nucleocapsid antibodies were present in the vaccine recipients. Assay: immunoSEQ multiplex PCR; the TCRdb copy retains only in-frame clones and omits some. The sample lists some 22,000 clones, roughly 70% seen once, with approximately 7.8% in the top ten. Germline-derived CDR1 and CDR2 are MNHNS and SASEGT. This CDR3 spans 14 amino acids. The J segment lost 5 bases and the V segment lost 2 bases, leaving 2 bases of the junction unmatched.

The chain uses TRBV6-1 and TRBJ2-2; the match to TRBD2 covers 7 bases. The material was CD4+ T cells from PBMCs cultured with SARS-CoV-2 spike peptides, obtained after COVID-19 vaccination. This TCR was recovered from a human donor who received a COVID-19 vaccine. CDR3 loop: CASSELAETGELFF. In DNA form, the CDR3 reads TGTGCCAGCAGTGAACTAGCGGAGACCGGGGAGCTGTTTTTT.